These 23 T cell receptor beta chains were all obtained from the same sample, sequenced in a study of OX40 agonist ivuxolimab in advanced cancers. Profiled with immunoSEQ multiplex PCR; TCRdb holds only in-frame clones, not every one. The sample shows roughly 80,000 clones, 85% to 95% of them seen only once. Specimen: CD4+ or CD8+ T cells sorted from blood, collected in a trial of the OX40 agonist ivuxolimab. The source is an adult with an advanced solid tumor such as melanoma, head and neck, liver or kidney cancer.

With regard to this clone: Other DNA sequences in the sample encode the same CDR3. The V call is TRBV9, the J call TRBJ2-5; D perhaps matches TRBD1 (5 bases). Trimming removed 0 bases at V and 2 bases at J, with 8 bases between. Per the germline V gene, CDR1 is SGDLS and CDR2 is YYNGEE. The CDR3 contains 14 residues. Here the CDR3 DNA reads TGTGCCAGCAGCGTAGGGGGCACACAAGAGACCCAGTACTTC. This encodes CASSVGGTQETQYF.

The chain carries TRBV28 and TRBJ2-7, with unresolved D. Germline CDR1 is MDHEN and CDR2 is SYDVKM. V shed 7 bases and J shed 3 bases, with 16 bases lying between them. This CDR3 is 14 amino acids long. CDR3: CASKGHFGDYEQYF. The CDR3 DNA reads TGTGCCAGCAAAGGGCATTTCGGCGACTACGAGCAGTACTTC.

The chain couples TRBV9 to TRBJ2-7, with a weak D call TRBD1 (6 bases). CDR3 length: 14 amino acids. V was trimmed by 3 bases and J by 6 bases, leaving 16 bases between them. Germline V gives CDR1 SGDLS, CDR2 YYNGEE. CDR3 nucleotides: TGTGCCAGCAGCGCCACCGGGACATCGTTCGAGCAGTACTTC. This translates into CASSATGTSFEQYF.

The chain uses TRBV28 and TRBJ2-7; a possible D gene is TRBD1 (6 bases). Germline V gives CDR1 MDHEN, CDR2 SYDVKM. The CDR3 is made up of 14 amino acids. V dropped 5 bases and J dropped 7 bases, with 18 bases sitting between them. The CDR3 is CASSPAGAQGEQYF. The CDR3, as DNA: TGTGCCAGCAGTCCCGCCGGAGCCCAGGGGGAGCAGTACTTC.

The chain uses TRBV5-1 and TRBJ1-2, with TRBD1 identical over 10 bases. Germline CDR1 and CDR2: SGHRS and YFSETQ. The CDR3 runs 14 residues. V trimming: 3 bases; J trimming: 4 bases; junction bases outside the gene matches: 3. The CDR3, as DNA: TGCGCCAGCAGCTCCGGGACAGGGGTCTATGGCTACACCTTC. It codes for CASSSGTGVYGYTF.

The chain carries TRBV4-3 and TRBJ1-1; a possible D gene is TRBD1 (5 bases). This CDR3 contains 15 residues. Germline values: CDR1 LGHNA, CDR2 YSLEER. V was clipped by 0 bases and J by 4 bases, with 12 bases between them. CDR3 nucleotide sequence: TGCGCCAGCAGCCAAGAAAGGGGTTATGGCACTGAAGCTTTCTTT. The encoded protein is CASSQERGYGTEAFF.

The chain is built from TRBV7-2 and TRBJ2-3; no reliable D call. This CDR3 spans 11 amino acids. V gave up 5 bases and J gave up 6 bases, with 6 bases separating them. Germline-derived CDR1 and CDR2 are SGHTA and FQGNSA. The CDR3 DNA is TGTGCCAGCAGCCTTATGGATACGCAGTATTTT. The encoded protein is CASSLMDTQYF.

The chain employs TRBV5-1 and TRBJ1-1; D uncertain. This CDR3 comprises 14 residues. The ends were cut back, 2 bases at V and 0 bases at J, with 8 bases in the middle. CDR1 and CDR2 (germline): SGHRS, YFSETQ. CDR3 amino acids: CASSFANLNTEAFF. CDR3 in DNA: TGCGCCAGCAGCTTTGCCAACCTGAACACTGAAGCTTTCTTT.

The rearrangement joins TRBV21-1 to TRBJ2-3; TRBD2 is the table's D call, not checked against the DNA. TRBV21-1 is marked as a pseudogene. CDR3 size: 17 residues. The CDR3, as DNA: TGTGCCAGCAGCAAAGCGCAGCGGGAGGGCCCGACAGATACGCAGTATTTT. This gives the protein CASSKAQREGPTDTQYF.

V usage is TRBV9 and J usage is TRBJ1-1; 8 bases agree with TRBD1. CDR1 SGDLS and CDR2 YYNGEE come from the germline V gene. V dropped 4 bases and J dropped 5; count of bases not matched to a gene: 13. CDR3 length: 16 residues. The CDR3 here is CASSPRTGTLETEAFF. The CDR3 DNA is TGTGCCAGCAGCCCGCGGACAGGGACTTTAGAAACTGAAGCTTTCTTT.

The chain uses TRBV2 and TRBJ2-1; TRBD1 agrees at 9 bases. The V segment lost 6 bases and the J segment 5 bases; nucleotides outside the gene matches: 8. Germline CDR1 reads SNHLY; CDR2 reads FYNNEI. This CDR3 has 15 amino acids. In nucleotides, the CDR3 is TGTGCCAGCAGGAAACAGGGGGCGGTCAACAATGAGCAGTTCTTC. This translates into CASRKQGAVNNEQFF.

The chain has TRBV19 and TRBJ2-1, with a tentative D call TRBD2 (5 bases). Between the trimmed V and J ends, which lost 1 base and 10 bases, there was a span of 17 bases. Germline loops: CDR1 LNHDA, CDR2 SQIVND (reference sequence). The CDR3 spans 15 residues. The CDR3, as DNA: TGTGCCAGTAGTATAGGCGGACTGGAAGATTTCGAGCAGTTCTTC. Residues: CASSIGGLEDFEQFF.

The CDR3 region is CASSLGVAGGTGELFF. The CDR3 coding sequence is TGTGCCAGCAGCTTGGGGGTAGCAGGGGGCACCGGGGAGCTGTTTTTT. This chain connects TRBV5-6 to TRBJ2-2; 7 bases match TRBD1. The J segment lost 4 bases and the V segment lost 0 bases, leaving 6 bases of the junction unmatched. The CDR3 is 16 residues long. Germline loops: CDR1 SGHDT, CDR2 YYEEEE.

J is TRBJ2-6 and V is TRBV27; D is uncertain. Looked up from germline, CDR1 is MNHEY and CDR2 is SMNVEV (reference sequence). V was clipped by 4 bases and J by 0 bases, with 7 bases between them. This CDR3 comprises 15 residues. The CDR3: CASSSPISGANVLTF. CDR3 DNA: TGTGCCAGCAGTTCACCAATCTCTGGGGCCAACGTCCTGACTTTC.

V is TRBV6-5 and J is TRBJ1-6; no clear D. V lost 3 bases to trimming and J lost 8 bases, with 14 bases between them. Per the germline V gene, CDR1 is MNHEY and CDR2 is SVGAGI. There are 15 residues in the CDR3. The CDR3 sequence: CASSYEPGSYSPLHF. The CDR3 DNA sequence: TGTGCCAGCAGTTATGAGCCAGGTTCTTATTCACCCCTCCACTTT.

This sequence joins TRBV28 and TRBJ2-4, with D tentatively TRBD1 or TRBD2 (6 bases each). Germline CDR1 and CDR2: MDHEN and SYDVKM. The ends were cut back, 1 base at V and 4 bases at J, with 14 bases in the middle. CDR3 length equals 16 residues. CDR3 loop: CASSLYLGGEKNIQYF. The CDR3 DNA is TGTGCCAGCAGTTTATACCTGGGGGGCGAGAAAAACATTCAGTACTTC.

The chain has TRBV7-9 and TRBJ1-1; D unresolved. V was clipped by 4 bases and J by 9 bases, with 15 bases between them. This CDR3 spans 13 amino acids. The germline V gene encodes CDR1 SEHNR and CDR2 FQNEAQ (reference sequence). DNA of the CDR3: TGTGCCAGCAGCTACCTCAGTCCGGGAAAAGCTTTCTTT. It codes for CASSYLSPGKAFF.

This clone was detected only a few times. The chain couples TRBV7-2 to TRBJ2-1, with D perhaps matching TRBD2 (5 bases). The V end lost 5 bases, the J end lost 8 bases, and 13 bases lay between the germline ends. The CDR3 has 13 amino acids. Per the germline V gene, CDR1 is SGHTA and CDR2 is FQGNSA. CDR3 sequence reads: CASSNPTRDEQFF. CDR3 in DNA: TGTGCCAGCAGCAACCCCACTAGGGATGAGCAGTTCTTC.

The rearrangement uses TRBV5-1 and TRBJ2-1, with D possibly matching TRBD2 (5 bases). V lost 2 bases and J lost 8, with 20 bases in between. The CDR3 consists of 16 residues. The germline V gene has CDR1 SGHRS and CDR2 YFSETQ. The CDR3, as DNA: TGCGCCAGCAGCTTCGGACTCGACAAACGAGCGGATGAGCAGTTCTTC. This sequence encodes CASSFGLDKRADEQFF.

This clone was counted between two and nine times. The chain has TRBV5-6 and TRBJ2-5, with TRBD2 matching over 8 bases. The CDR3 runs to 18 residues. Losses at the gene ends were 4 bases for V and 1 base for J; bases not matched to a gene: 15. The germline CDR1 and CDR2 sequences are SGHDT and YYEEEE. CDR3: CASSQISSGGGLQETQYF. In nucleotides, the CDR3 is TGTGCCAGCAGCCAAATATCATCCGGGGGGGGACTCCAAGAGACCCAGTACTTC.

The chain carries TRBV5-1 and TRBJ2-7; 9 nucleotides align to TRBD1. Germline lookup yields CDR1 SGHRS and CDR2 YFSETQ. V lost 3 bases to trimming and J lost 7 bases; unmatched junction nucleotides: 11. This CDR3 region has 15 residues. The CDR3 sequence: CASSSSRDRAKEQYF. The CDR3 nucleotides are TGCGCCAGCAGCTCGAGCCGGGACAGGGCTAAGGAGCAGTACTTC.

The chain has TRBV28 and TRBJ2-3, with D perhaps TRBD1 (5 bases). In germline, CDR1 is MDHEN, CDR2 SYDVKM. The CDR3 spans 13 residues. The V end lost 2 bases, the J end lost 2 bases, and 5 bases lay between the germline ends. CDR3 amino acids: CASSLGHTDTQYF. CDR3 nucleotides: TGTGCCAGCAGTTTAGGACACACAGATACGCAGTATTTT.

The genes are TRBV5-1 and TRBJ2-7, with a possible D match to TRBD1 (6 bases). The V gene's germline CDR1 is SGHRS and CDR2 YFSETQ. This CDR3 spans 14 amino acids. V lost 3 bases to trimming and J lost 7 bases, with 17 bases between them. This chain's CDR3 is CASSYRQATGEQYF. CDR3 DNA: TGCGCCAGCAGCTATCGACAGGCGACTGGGGAGCAGTACTTC.